Only a few counts were recorded for the clone carrying this TCR beta chain. Its antigen is currently unknown. Per the germline V gene, CDR1 is MNHNS and CDR2 is SASEGT. The V and J ends lost 7 bases and 6 bases, in that order; junction bases with no gene match: 7. The CDR3 has 13 amino acids. The data stem from a study of vaccination and CD4 T cells after COVID-19. Looking at the study overall: Stimulation used overlapping spike peptides from SARS-CoV-2, HCoV-NL63, HCoV-OC43 and HCoV-229E.

With the Oncomine TCR Beta short-read assay, DNA from cultured CD4+ T cells was sequenced. The source of extracted genomic DNA was cultured CD4+ T cells. TCRdb re-called the PCR reads with MiXCR, one entry per CDR3 protein. Of 14,000 to 15,000 distinct CDR3 sequences in the sample, around 48% were seen once. Noted treatment: approximately nine-day PBMC culture with coronavirus spike peptide pools or control peptides (ViraFEST assay). PCR positivity dates ran from March to December 2020, preceding US Alpha, Beta and Delta variants. Study-level findings and limits: Early post-infection timepoints were missing, and relatively few convalescent patients were studied.

Sequencing was performed on CD4+ T cells from blood, cultured in vitro. This chain joins TRBV6-1 and TRBJ2-3; 7 bases are shared with TRBD2. This TCR was sampled from a human donor who had recovered from COVID-19. The CDR3 here is CASTEGGWDTQYF. CDR3 coding DNA: TGTGCCAGCACAGAGGGAGGGTGGGATACGCAGTATTTT.